The subject of this entry is one T cell receptor (beta chain). The target antigen is unknown. These data originate in a study of cytomegalovirus exposure and HLA in healthy donors. Findings of the study overall: A later analysis found that most CMV-associated TCR beta chains appeared HLA-restricted. Analyses of presence/absence relied on an assumption of roughly uniform sequencing depth across donors.

The PCR used 60 Vbeta and 13 Jbeta primers. Under the authors' procedure: A follow-up analysis tallied 70 million to 80 million unique TCR beta chains, roughly 11 million shared. Sequencing used immunoSEQ multiplex PCR; TCRdb keeps in-frame clones, though not all of them. V and J calls and clone size are as listed in that table; D and trimming were resolved from the DNA. Found here are under 95,000 clones, less than 8% of them singletons; the top ten hold about 2.3%. Sequencing was done on a sample of PBMCs. This receptor was obtained from a man aged 45-60 years in good health and CMV-seronegative.

The CDR3 region has the DNA TGCGCCAGCAGTGACAGCCACGGGGATCTCACAGATACGCAGTATTTT. This translates into CASSDSHGDLTDTQYF. The gene calls are TRBV10-1 and TRBJ2-3; D may be TRBD2 (5 bases). CDR3 size: 16 residues. With 3 bases removed from V and 2 bases from J, the gap between germline ends came to 15 bases. The germline V gene has CDR1 WNHNN and CDR2 SYGVQD (reference sequence).